The 14 T cell receptor beta chains below come from one sample, sequenced in a study of regulatory T cells in long-lasting Graves disease. In building TCR beta libraries, iRepertoire HTBI primers were used together with Arm-PCR of CDR3 regions. TCRdb analysed the multiplex PCR reads with MiXCR anew, one entry per CDR3 protein. This repertoire shows under 500,000 distinct CDR3 sequences, about a fifth found once; its top ten account for 20%. Time point described: persistent/refractory GD, antithyroid drugs over 5 years with positive TRAb. Isolated PBMC RNA provided the starting material for the TCR library. This specimen consisted of peripheral blood mononuclear cells (PBMCs), obtained when the disease was refractory, from a patient treated with antithyroid drugs. These receptors were collected from a female donor with Graves disease.

This clonotype was recorded many times. The genes are TRBV2 and TRBJ2-7; D remains unclear. The germline gives CDR1 SNHLY, CDR2 FYNNEI. The CDR3 loop spans 15 amino acids. Trimming removed 2 bases at V and 5 bases at J, with 16 bases between. CDR3 sequence: CASSERPREVDEQYF. CDR3 bases: TGTGCCAGCAGTGAACGTCCCCGCGAGGTCGACGAGCAGTACTTC.

This clonotype was seen only a few times. V usage is TRBV7-2 and J usage is TRBJ2-6; maybe TRBD2 (5 bases). This CDR3 is 17 amino acids long. Germline V gene sequence: CDR1 SGHTA, CDR2 FQGNSA. Deletions cut 0 bases from V and 0 bases from J, with 9 bases between. Written as DNA, the CDR3 is TGTGCCAGCAGCTTAGCGGGAGATACCTCTGGGGCCAACGTCCTGACTTTC. Translating gives CASSLAGDTSGANVLTF. Full variable domain (remainder filled in from reference TRBV7-2 and TRBJ2-6): GAGVSQSPSNKVTEKGKDVELRCDPISGHTALYWYRQSLGQGLEFLIYFQGNSAPDKSGLPSDRFSAERTGGSVSTLTIQRTQQEDSAVYLCASSLAGDTSGANVLTFGAGSRLTVL.

This clonotype showed up many times. The gene calls are TRBV28 and TRBJ1-5, with D perhaps matching TRBD1 (5 bases). CDR3 length: 17 amino acids. Germline CDR1 reads MDHEN; CDR2 reads SYDVKM. The V gene lost 5 bases and the J gene lost 5 bases, with 22 bases spanning the gap. The CDR3 sequence is CASSLSGPDRNHQPQHF. The CDR3 nucleotides are TGTGCCAGCAGTCTCTCCGGGCCCGACAGAAACCATCAGCCCCAGCATTTT. Complete variable domain (other parts from reference TRBV28 and TRBJ1-5): DVKVTQSSRYLVKRTGEKVFLECVQDMDHENMFWYRQDPGLGLRLIYFSYDVKMKEKGDIPEGYSVSREKKERFSLILESASTNQTSMYLCASSLSGPDRNHQPQHFGDGTRLSIL.

This clonotype occurred many times. The chain uses TRBV6-5 and TRBJ1-1; D possibly corresponds to TRBD1 (5 bases). Per the germline V gene, CDR1 is MNHEY and CDR2 is SVGAGI. This CDR3 spans 16 amino acids. Trimming shortened V by 4 bases and J by 1 base, and 16 bases separated the two germline ends. As DNA, the CDR3 is TGTGCCAGCAGTTCCCCCAAGGGGCGGAGGAACACTGAAGCTTTCTTT. It codes for CASSSPKGRRNTEAFF.

The rearrangement links TRBV2 to TRBJ2-7; D is unresolved. Trimming pared 4 bases from V and 5 bases from J, leaving 12 bases between. This CDR3 spans 13 amino acids. The germline V gene has CDR1 SNHLY and CDR2 FYNNEI. The CDR3 region has the DNA TGTGCCAGCAGTGTGGACCCTCTCCACGAGCAGTACTTC. It translates to CASSVDPLHEQYF.

This clonotype was recorded many times. The V call is TRBV7-8, the J call TRBJ1-2; 7 bases agree with TRBD1. The junction had 4 bases not matched to a gene; V was cut back by 2 bases and J by 4 bases. The CDR3 spans 14 residues. Germline CDR1 reads SGHVS; CDR2 reads FQNEAQ. CDR3 bases: TGTGCCAGCAGCTTAAACCGGGACAGCTATGGCTACACCTTC. Translating gives CASSLNRDSYGYTF. Drawing the rest from reference TRBV7-8 and TRBJ1-2, the complete variable domain is GAGVSQSPRYKVAKRGQDVALRCDPISGHVSLFWYQQALGQGPEFLTYFQNEAQLDKSGLPSDRFFAERPEGSVSTLKIQRTQQEDSAVYLCASSLNRDSYGYTFGSGTRLTVV.

In this sample, this clonotype turned up many times. The chain has TRBV20-1 and TRBJ2-7, with no clear D. This CDR3 has 14 residues. Germline assignment: CDR1 DFQATT and CDR2 SNEGSKA (reference sequence). V was cut by 3 bases and J by 0 bases, with 12 bases left in between. CDR3 sequence reads: CSASDSDYSYEQYF. CDR3 sequence (DNA): TGCAGTGCTAGCGATTCAGATTACTCCTACGAGCAGTACTTC.

This clonotype was observed at least ten times. This chain joins TRBV19 and TRBJ1-6, with 7 nucleotides matching TRBD1. This CDR3 comprises 14 residues. The germline CDR1 and CDR2 sequences are LNHDA and SQIVND (reference sequence). V lost 7 bases to trimming and J lost 6 bases; unmatched junction nucleotides: 6. CDR3 nucleotides: TGTGCCAGTACCCACGGGACAGCTAATTCACCCCTCCACTTT. This encodes CASTHGTANSPLHF.

At least ten counts were recorded for this clonotype. Its ends do not fully match the called genes, so a read error is possible. The chain joins TRBV7-2 to TRBJ2-7, with TRBD2 as a possible D gene (6 bases). Germline CDR1 SGHTA, CDR2 FQGNSA. The CDR3 loop spans 11 amino acids. The chain's CDR3 is CASSLDRDFAF. As DNA, the CDR3 is TGTGCCAGCAGCTTAGACCGGGACTTTGCCTTC.

This clonotype was observed a few times. The chain has TRBV3-1 and TRBJ2-7; 7 bases map to TRBD1. There are 15 residues in the CDR3. J was trimmed by 2 bases and V by 3 bases; bases with no gene match: 7. Germline V gene data show CDR1 as LGHDT and CDR2 as YNNKEL (reference sequence). DNA of the CDR3: TGTGCCAGCAGCCAGCGGCCAGGGGGTACCTACGAGCAGTACTTC. Translating it yields CASSQRPGGTYEQYF.

The chain combines TRBV19 with TRBJ2-5; TRBD1 matches at 9 bases. J was trimmed by 5 bases and V by 7 bases; bases with no gene match: 5. CDR1 is LNHDA and CDR2 is SQIVND in the germline V gene (reference sequence). The CDR3 extends over 13 amino acids. The CDR3 sequence is CASKDRGRETQYF. CDR3 bases: TGTGCCAGTAAGGACAGGGGACGGGAGACCCAGTACTTC.

V usage is TRBV4-3 and J usage is TRBJ2-7; no clear D. The CDR3 runs to 12 residues. Trimming removed 6 bases at V and 6 bases at J, with 12 bases between. CDR1 is LGHNA and CDR2 is YSLEER in the germline V gene. The CDR3 nucleotides read TGCGCCAGCAGTGTATCTTCGGGCGAGCAGTACTTC. Residues: CASSVSSGEQYF.

This clonotype was seen a few times. V and J are TRBV7-2 and TRBJ2-7, with D unclear. Germline loops: CDR1 SGHTA, CDR2 FQGNSA. The CDR3 runs 12 residues. Trimming stripped 6 bases from V and 4 bases from J, with 10 bases between. DNA for the CDR3: TGTGCCAGCAGTCGACCCGGGTACGAGCAGTACTTC. Its translation is CASSRPGYEQYF.

The chain couples TRBV29-1 to TRBJ2-3; D not certain. CDR1 is SQVTM and CDR2 is ANQGSEA in the germline V gene. The CDR3 covers 11 residues. Trimming stripped 8 bases from V and 0 bases from J, with 6 bases between. The CDR3 here is CSTDSTDTQYF. The CDR3, as DNA: TGCAGCACGGACAGCACAGATACGCAGTATTTT.